This record looks at one TCR beta chain sequence and its context. What it binds is unknown. This record belongs to a study of cytomegalovirus exposure and HLA in healthy donors. Study in general: Earlier findings included 100 million to 130 million unique TCR beta sequences obtained from 150 million to 200 million T cells. General observations from the study: Donor immune exposure was known only as CMV serostatus. It was reported that the classifier diagnosed cytomegalovirus status with high specificity and sensitivity in both the original and validation cohorts.

Germline V gene sequence: CDR1 SGHDT, CDR2 YYEEEE. The germline V and J ends were trimmed by 4 bases and 2 bases, with 10 bases remaining between them. This CDR3 is built from 13 residues. The PCR made use of 60 Vbeta and 13 Jbeta primers. Assay: immunoSEQ multiplex PCR; the TCRdb copy retains only in-frame clones and omits some. Here the sample spans over 85,000 clones, roughly 80% being singletons. The chain carries TRBV5-6 and TRBJ2-7; possibly TRBD1 for D (5 bases). The source material was PBMCs. The clonotype originates from a woman younger than 45 in good health and CMV-seronegative. The CDR3, as DNA: TGTGCCAGCAGCAGTACAGGACCCTACGAGCAGTACTTC. This encodes CASSSTGPYEQYF.